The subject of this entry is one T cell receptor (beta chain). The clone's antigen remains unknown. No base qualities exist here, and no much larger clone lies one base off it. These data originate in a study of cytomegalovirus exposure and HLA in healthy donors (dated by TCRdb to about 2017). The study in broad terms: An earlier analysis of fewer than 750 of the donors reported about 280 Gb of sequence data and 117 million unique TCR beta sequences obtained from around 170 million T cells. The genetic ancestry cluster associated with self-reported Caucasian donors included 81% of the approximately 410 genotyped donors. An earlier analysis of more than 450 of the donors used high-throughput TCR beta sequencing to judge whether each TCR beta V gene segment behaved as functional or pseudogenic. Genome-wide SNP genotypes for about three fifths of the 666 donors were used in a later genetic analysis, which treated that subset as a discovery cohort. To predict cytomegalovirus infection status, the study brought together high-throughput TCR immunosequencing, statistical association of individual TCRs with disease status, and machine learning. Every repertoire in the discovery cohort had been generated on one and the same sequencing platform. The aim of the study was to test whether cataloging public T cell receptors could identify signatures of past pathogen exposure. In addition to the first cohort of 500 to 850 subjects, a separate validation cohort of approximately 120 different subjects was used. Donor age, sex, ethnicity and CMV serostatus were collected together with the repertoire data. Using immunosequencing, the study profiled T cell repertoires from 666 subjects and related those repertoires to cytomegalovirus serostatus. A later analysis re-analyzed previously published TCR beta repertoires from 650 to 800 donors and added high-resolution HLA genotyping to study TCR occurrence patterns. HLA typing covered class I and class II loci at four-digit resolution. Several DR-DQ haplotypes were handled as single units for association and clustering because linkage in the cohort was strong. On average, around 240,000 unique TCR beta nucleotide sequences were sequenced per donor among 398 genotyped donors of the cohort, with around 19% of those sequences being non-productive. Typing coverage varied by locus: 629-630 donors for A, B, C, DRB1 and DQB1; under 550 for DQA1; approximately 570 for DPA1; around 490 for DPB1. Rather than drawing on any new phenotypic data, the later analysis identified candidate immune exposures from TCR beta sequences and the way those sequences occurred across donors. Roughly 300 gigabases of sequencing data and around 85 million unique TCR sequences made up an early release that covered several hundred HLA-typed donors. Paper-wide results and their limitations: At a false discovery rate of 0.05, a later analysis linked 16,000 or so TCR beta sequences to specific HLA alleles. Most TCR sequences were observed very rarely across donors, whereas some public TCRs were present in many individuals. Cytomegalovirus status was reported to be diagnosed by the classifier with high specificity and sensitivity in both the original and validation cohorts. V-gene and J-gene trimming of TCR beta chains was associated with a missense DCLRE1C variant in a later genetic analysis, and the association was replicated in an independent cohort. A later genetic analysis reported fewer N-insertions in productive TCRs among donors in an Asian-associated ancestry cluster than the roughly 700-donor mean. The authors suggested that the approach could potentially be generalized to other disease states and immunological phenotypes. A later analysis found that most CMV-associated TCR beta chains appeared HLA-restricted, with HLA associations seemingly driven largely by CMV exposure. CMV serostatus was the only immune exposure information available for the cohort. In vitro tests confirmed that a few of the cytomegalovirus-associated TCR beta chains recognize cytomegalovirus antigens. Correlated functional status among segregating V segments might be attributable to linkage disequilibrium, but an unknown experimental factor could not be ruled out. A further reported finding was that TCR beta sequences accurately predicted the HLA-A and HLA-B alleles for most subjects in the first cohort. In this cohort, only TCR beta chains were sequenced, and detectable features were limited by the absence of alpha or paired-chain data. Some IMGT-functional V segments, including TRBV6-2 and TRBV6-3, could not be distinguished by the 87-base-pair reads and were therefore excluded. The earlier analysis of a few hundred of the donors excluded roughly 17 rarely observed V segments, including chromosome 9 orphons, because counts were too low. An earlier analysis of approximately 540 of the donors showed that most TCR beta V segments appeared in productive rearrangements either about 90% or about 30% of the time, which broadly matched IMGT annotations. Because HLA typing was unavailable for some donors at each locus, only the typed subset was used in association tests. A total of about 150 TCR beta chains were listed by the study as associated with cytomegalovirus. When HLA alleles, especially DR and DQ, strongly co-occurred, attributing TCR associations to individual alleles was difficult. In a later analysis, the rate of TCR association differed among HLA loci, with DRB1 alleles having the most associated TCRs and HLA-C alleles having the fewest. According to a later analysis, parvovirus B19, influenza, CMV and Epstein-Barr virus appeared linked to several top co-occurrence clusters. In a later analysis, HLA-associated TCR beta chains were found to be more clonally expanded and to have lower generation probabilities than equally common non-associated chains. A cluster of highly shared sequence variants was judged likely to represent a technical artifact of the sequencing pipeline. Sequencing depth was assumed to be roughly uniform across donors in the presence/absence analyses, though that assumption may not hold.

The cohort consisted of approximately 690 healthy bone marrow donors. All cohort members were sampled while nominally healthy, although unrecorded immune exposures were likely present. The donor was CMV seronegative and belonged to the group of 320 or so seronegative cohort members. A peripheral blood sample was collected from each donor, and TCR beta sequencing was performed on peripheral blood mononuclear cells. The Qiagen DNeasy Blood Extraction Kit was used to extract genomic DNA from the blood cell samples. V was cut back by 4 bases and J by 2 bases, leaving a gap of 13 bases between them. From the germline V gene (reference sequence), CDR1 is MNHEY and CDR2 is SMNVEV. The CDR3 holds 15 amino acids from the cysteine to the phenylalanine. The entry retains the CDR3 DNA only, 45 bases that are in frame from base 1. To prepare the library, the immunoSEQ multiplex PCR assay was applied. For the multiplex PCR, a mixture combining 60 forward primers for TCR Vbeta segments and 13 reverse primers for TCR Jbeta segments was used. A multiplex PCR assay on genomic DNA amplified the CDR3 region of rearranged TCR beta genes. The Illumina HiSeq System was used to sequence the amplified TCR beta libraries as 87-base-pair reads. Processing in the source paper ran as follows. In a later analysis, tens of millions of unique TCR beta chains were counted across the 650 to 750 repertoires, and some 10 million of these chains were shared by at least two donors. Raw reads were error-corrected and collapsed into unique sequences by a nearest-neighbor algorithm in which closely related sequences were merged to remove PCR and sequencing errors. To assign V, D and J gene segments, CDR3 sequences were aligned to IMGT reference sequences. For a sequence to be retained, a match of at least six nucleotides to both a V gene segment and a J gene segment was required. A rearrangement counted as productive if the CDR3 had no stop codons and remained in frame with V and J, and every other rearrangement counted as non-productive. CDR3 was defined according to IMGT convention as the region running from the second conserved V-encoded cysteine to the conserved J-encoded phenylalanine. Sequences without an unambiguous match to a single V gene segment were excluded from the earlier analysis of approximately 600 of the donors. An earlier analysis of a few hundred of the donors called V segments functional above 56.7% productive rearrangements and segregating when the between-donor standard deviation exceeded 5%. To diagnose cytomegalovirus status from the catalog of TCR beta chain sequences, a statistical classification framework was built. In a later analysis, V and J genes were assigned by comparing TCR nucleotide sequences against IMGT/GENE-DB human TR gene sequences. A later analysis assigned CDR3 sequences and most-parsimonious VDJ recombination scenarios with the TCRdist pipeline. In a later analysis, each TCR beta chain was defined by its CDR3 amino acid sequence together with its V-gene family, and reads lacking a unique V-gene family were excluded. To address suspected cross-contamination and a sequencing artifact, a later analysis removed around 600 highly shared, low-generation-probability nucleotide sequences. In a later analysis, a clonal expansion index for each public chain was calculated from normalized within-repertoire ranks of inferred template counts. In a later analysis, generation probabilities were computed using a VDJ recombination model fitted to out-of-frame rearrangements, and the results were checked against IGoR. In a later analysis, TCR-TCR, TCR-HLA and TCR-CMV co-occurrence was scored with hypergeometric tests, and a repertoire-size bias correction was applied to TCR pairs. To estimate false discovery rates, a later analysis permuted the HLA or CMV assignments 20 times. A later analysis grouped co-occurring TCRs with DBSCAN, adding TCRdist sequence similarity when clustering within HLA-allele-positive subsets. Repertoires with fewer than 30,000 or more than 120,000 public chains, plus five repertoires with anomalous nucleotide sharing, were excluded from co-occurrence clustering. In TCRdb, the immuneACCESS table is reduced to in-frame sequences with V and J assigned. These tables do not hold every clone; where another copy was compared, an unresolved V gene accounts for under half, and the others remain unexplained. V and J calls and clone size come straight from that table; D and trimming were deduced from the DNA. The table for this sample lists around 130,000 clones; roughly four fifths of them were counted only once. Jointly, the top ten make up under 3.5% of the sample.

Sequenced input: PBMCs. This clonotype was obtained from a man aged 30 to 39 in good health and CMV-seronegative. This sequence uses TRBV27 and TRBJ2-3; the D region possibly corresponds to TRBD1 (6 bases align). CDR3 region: CASSSPGHLTDTQYF. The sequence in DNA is TGTGCCAGCAGTTCCCCGGGACATCTCACAGATACGCAGTATTTT.